Presented here are 20 T cell receptor beta chains from one specimen sequenced in a study of long-term antiretroviral therapy in people with HIV. With survey level as its setting, the immunoSEQ assay was v3.0. This table comes from immunoSEQ multiplex PCR, and its TCRdb copy is limited to in-frame clones, with some not included. The sample includes about 18,000 clones, roughly 91% seen only once; the top ten take 9.5% to 10%. The sample here was unsorted PBMCs, taken 3 years after starting antiretroviral therapy. The origin of the receptors is a middle-aged man with HIV.

The J gene is TRBJ1-1, the V gene TRBV9, with unresolved D. In germline, CDR1 is SGDLS, CDR2 YYNGEE. The CDR3 spans 15 residues. V lost 1 base to trimming and J lost 0 bases, with 10 bases between them. CDR3 in amino acids: CASSVMERMNTEAFF. The DNA for the CDR3 is TGTGCCAGCAGCGTAATGGAGAGGATGAACACTGAAGCTTTCTTT.

This rearrangement joins TRBV29-1 to TRBJ1-5; D gene uncertain. The CDR3 covers 13 residues. V gave up 2 bases and J gave up 3 bases, with 8 bases separating them. From germline, CDR1 is SQVTM and CDR2 ANQGSEA. CDR3 coding DNA: TGCAGCGTTGAAACCTTGCCCAATCAGCCCCAGCATTTT. Encoded protein: CSVETLPNQPQHF.

The V call is TRBV30, the J call TRBJ2-3; 10 bases are shared with TRBD1. The germline gives CDR1 GTSNPN, CDR2 SVGIG (reference sequence). This CDR3 has 13 residues. V lost 8 bases and J lost 5; bases outside the gene matches: 7. The CDR3 nucleotides read TGTGCCGGGCGGGACAGGGGAATAGATACGCAGTATTTT. Its translation: CAGRDRGIDTQYF. The variable domain in full, completed from reference TRBV30 and TRBJ2-3, reads SQTIHQWPATLVQPVGSPLSLECTVEGTSNPNLYWYRQAAGRGLQLLFYSVGIGQISSEVPQNLSASRPQDRQFILSSKKLLLSDSGFYLCAGRDRGIDTQYFGPGTRLTVL.

This rearrangement joins TRBV14 to TRBJ2-5, with D perhaps TRBD2 (6 bases). The V gene's germline CDR1 is SGHDN and CDR2 FVKESK. The CDR3 is 15 residues long. V was cut by 3 bases and J by 1 base, with 12 bases left in between. CDR3 bases: TGTGCCAGCAGCCACCTAGCGCCTACCCAAGAGACCCAGTACTTC. Translated, it gives CASSHLAPTQETQYF. Based on the CDR3 plus reference TRBV14 and TRBJ2-5, the full variable domain is EAGVTQFPSHSVIEKGQTVTLRCDPISGHDNLYWYRRVMGKEIKFLLHFVKESKQDESGMPNNRFLAERTGGTYSTLKVQPAELEDSGVYFCASSHLAPTQETQYFGPGTRLLVL.

The V gene is TRBV7-2, the J gene TRBJ1-1, with a weak D call TRBD1 (6 bases). Germline assignment: CDR1 SGHTA and CDR2 FQGNSA. The CDR3 covers 14 residues. Deletions cut 2 bases from V and 1 base from J, with 8 bases between. In nucleotides, the CDR3 is TGTGCCAGCAGCTTATGGGGGGCGAACACTGAAGCTTTCTTT. It codes for CASSLWGANTEAFF.

The chain joins TRBV29-1 to TRBJ1-2; 8 nucleotides agree with TRBD1. Trimming cost V 3 bases and J 9 bases; bases outside gene matches: 6. The length of the CDR3 is 12 residues. Germline CDR1 is SQVTM and CDR2 is ANQGSEA. CDR3 loop: CSVENGQGSYTF. DNA for the CDR3: TGCAGCGTTGAGAATGGACAGGGTAGCTACACCTTC.

This clone appeared once. V and J are TRBV29-1 and TRBJ1-1; no clear D gene. V lost 6 bases, J lost 5 bases, and 16 bases lay in between. Germline V lookup: CDR1 SQVTM, CDR2 ANQGSEA. The length of the CDR3 is 13 residues. The CDR3 sequence: CSVSEREGTEAFF. DNA of the CDR3: TGCAGCGTCTCTGAAAGGGAGGGAACTGAAGCTTTCTTT.

This clone turned up a few times. This chain connects TRBV18 to TRBJ2-2, with D unresolved. Trimming took 5 bases from V and 6 from J, leaving 13 bases between them. CDR3 size: 14 residues. The germline CDR1 and CDR2 sequences are KGHSH and LQKENI. The CDR3 region is CASSETLAAGELFF. CDR3 coding DNA: TGTGCCAGCTCAGAGACGCTGGCCGCCGGGGAGCTGTTTTTT.

The chain combines TRBV7-9 with TRBJ2-1, with 7 bases aligning to TRBD1. The germline V gene encodes CDR1 SEHNR and CDR2 FQNEAQ (reference sequence). The CDR3 contains 16 residues. V gave up 5 bases and J gave up 4 bases; unmatched junction bases: 11. The CDR3 DNA reads TGTGCCAGCAGCCCGACCGGGACAGACCGTTACAATGAGCAGTTCTTC. Protein sequence: CASSPTGTDRYNEQFF.

This chain links TRBV14 with TRBJ2-7; D gene uncertain. The CDR3 has 14 amino acids. The germline V gene encodes CDR1 SGHDN and CDR2 FVKESK. The V and J ends lost 0 bases and 6 bases respectively, with 12 bases between them. CDR3 loop: CASSQEGFGREQYF. The CDR3 DNA reads TGTGCCAGCAGCCAAGAAGGGTTTGGGCGCGAGCAGTACTTC.

V usage is TRBV30 and J usage is TRBJ1-1; unclear D gene. CDR1 and CDR2 (germline): GTSNPN, SVGIG (reference sequence). Trimming cost V 0 bases and J 2 bases, with 7 bases left between them. CDR3 length: 13 amino acids. The CDR3 DNA sequence: TGTGCCTGGAGTGTAAGCCCAAACACTGAAGCTTTCTTT. This gives the protein CAWSVSPNTEAFF.

V gene TRBV6-1 combines with J gene TRBJ1-4, with 7 bases lining up with TRBD1. This CDR3 spans 14 amino acids. V lost 6 bases to trimming and J lost 1 base; unmatched junction nucleotides: 2. The V gene's germline CDR1 is MNHNS and CDR2 SASEGT. The CDR3 nucleotides read TGTGCCAGCAGGGGGACAGTAACTAATGAAAAACTGTTTTTT. It encodes CASRGTVTNEKLFF.

The CDR3 sequence is CASSSTVYSNQPQHF. The CDR3 DNA is TGTGCCAGCAGTTCGACAGTTTATAGCAATCAGCCCCAGCATTTT. The rearrangement uses TRBV27 and TRBJ1-5; D perhaps matches TRBD1 (5 bases). Trimming removed 4 bases from V and 0 bases from J, with 10 bases in between. CDR3 size: 15 residues. The V gene's germline CDR1 is MNHEY and CDR2 SMNVEV (reference sequence).

This clone was counted only a few times. The V gene is TRBV4-1, the J gene TRBJ1-1; D uncertain. Germline CDR1 and CDR2: MGHRA and YSYEKL. The CDR3 runs 13 residues. V was pared by 1 base and J by 8 bases, with 11 bases between. The CDR3 sequence is CASSQVGGSEAFF. The DNA for the CDR3 is TGCGCCAGCAGCCAAGTCGGCGGGTCCGAAGCTTTCTTT.

The V and J genes are TRBV4-1 and TRBJ2-2; no firm D call. In germline, CDR1 is MGHRA, CDR2 YSYEKL. The CDR3 consists of 15 residues. Trimming cost V 0 bases and J 7 bases, with 12 bases left between them. CDR3 coding DNA: TGCGCCAGCAGCCAAGATGAGAGTCGGCACGGGGAGCTGTTTTTT. Translating gives CASSQDESRHGELFF.

This rearrangement joins TRBV29-1 to TRBJ1-4; D is unclear. From germline, CDR1 is SQVTM and CDR2 ANQGSEA. V was cut by 1 base and J by 5 bases, with 5 bases left in between. CDR3 size: 12 residues. The chain's CDR3 is CSVEGRNEKLFF. The CDR3 bases are TGCAGCGTTGAAGGCAGGAATGAAAAACTGTTTTTT.

The CDR3 DNA reads as TGTGCCAGCAGCTCCGGGACCCCTAAGCCCTACGAGCAGTACTTC. Translation: CASSSGTPKPYEQYF. The chain joins TRBV5-4 to TRBJ2-7; the D gene could be TRBD1 or TRBD2 (5 bases each). Germline CDR1 and CDR2: SGHNT and YYREEE (reference sequence). Trimming took off 3 bases at V and 2 bases at J, with 15 bases between the two ends. The CDR3 loop spans 15 amino acids.

This chain joins TRBV19 and TRBJ1-5; D ambiguous. Trimming left V 6 bases short and J 5 bases short, with 11 bases between. The germline gives CDR1 LNHDA, CDR2 SQIVND (reference sequence). The CDR3 covers 13 residues. In DNA form, the CDR3 reads TGTGCCAGTAGCAACGAGGTTTATCAGCCCCAGCATTTT. Residues: CASSNEVYQPQHF.

The chain couples TRBV5-1 to TRBJ2-7; D not resolved. CDR1 is SGHRS and CDR2 is YFSETQ in the germline V gene. The V gene lost 1 base and the J gene lost 3 bases, with 5 bases spanning the gap. This CDR3 has 12 amino acids. The CDR3 nucleotides read TGCGCCAGCAGCTTGTCAGGCTACGAGCAGTACTTC. It translates to CASSLSGYEQYF.

This chain joins TRBV5-6 and TRBJ1-6, with TRBD1 matching 10 bases. Trimming removed 0 bases from V and 8 bases from J; junction bases left unmatched: 5. The CDR3 extends over 16 amino acids. Germline lookup yields CDR1 SGHDT and CDR2 YYEEEE. For the CDR3, the DNA is TGTGCCAGCAGCTTGGAGGCCGGGACAGGGGATTCACCCCTCCACTTT. Protein product: CASSLEAGTGDSPLHF.